This T cell receptor (beta chain) was identified in a study of blood T cell repertoires in COVID-19. Study at large: Spain, Italy and the United States supplied samples that represented acute and convalescent COVID-19.

Libraries were prepared by immunoSEQ multiplex PCR; TCRdb keeps only in-frame clonotypes and omits some of them. The sample yields under 300,000 clones, about 90% seen once. The study drew participants aged about 18 to 95 years from about two dozen US areas. The germline CDR1 and CDR2 sequences are SGHTA and FQGTGA. V lost 6 bases to trimming and J lost 0 bases, with 12 bases between them. The CDR3 runs to 14 residues. This rearrangement joins TRBV7-3 to TRBJ2-7, with a weak D call TRBD2 (6 bases). What was sequenced was PBMCs or T cells enriched from blood (not recorded which). This receptor was taken from a woman aged 25 to 39 with acute COVID-19. The CDR3 DNA is TGTGCCAGCAGGTCTGGGGGGAGCTCCTACGAGCAGTACTTC. Translation: CASRSGGSSYEQYF.